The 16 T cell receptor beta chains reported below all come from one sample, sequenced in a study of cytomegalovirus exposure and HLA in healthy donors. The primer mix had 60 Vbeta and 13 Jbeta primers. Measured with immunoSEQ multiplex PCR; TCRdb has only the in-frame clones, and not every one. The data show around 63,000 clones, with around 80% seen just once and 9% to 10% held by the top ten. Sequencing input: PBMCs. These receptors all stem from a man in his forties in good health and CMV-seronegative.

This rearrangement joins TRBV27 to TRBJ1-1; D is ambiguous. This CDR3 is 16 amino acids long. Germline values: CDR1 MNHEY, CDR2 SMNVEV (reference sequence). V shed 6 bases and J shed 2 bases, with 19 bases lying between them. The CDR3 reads CASSHWRREKNTEAFF. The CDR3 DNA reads TGTGCCAGCAGCCACTGGAGGAGAGAGAAAAACACTGAAGCTTTCTTT.

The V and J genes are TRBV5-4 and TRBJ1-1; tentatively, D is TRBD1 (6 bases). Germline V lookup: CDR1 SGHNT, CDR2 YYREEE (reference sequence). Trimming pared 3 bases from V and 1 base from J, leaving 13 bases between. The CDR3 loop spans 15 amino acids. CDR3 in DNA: TGTGCCAGCAGCTCCTCAGGGGCAAAGAACACTGAAGCTTTCTTT. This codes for CASSSSGAKNTEAFF. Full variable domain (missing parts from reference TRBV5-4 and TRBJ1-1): ETGVTQSPTHLIKTRGQQVTLRCSSQSGHNTVSWYQQALGQGPQFIFQYYREEENGRGNFPPRFSGLQFPNYSSELNVNALELDDSALYLCASSSSGAKNTEAFFGQGTRLTVV.

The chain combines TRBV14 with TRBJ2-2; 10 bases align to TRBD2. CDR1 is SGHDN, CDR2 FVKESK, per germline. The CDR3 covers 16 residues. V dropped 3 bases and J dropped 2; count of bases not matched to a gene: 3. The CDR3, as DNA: TGTGCCAGCAGCCACAGACTAGCGGGCAACACCGGGGAGCTGTTTTTT. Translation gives CASSHRLAGNTGELFF. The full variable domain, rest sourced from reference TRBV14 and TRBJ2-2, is EAGVTQFPSHSVIEKGQTVTLRCDPISGHDNLYWYRRVMGKEIKFLLHFVKESKQDESGMPNNRFLAERTGGTYSTLKVQPAELEDSGVYFCASSHRLAGNTGELFFGEGSRLTVL.

In DNA form, the CDR3 reads TGCGCCAGCAGTCTTCTAGAGGGCGGGGCGCCTACGCAGTATTTT. This codes for CASSLLEGGAPTQYF. The chain couples TRBV10-1 to TRBJ2-3, with D possibly TRBD2 on 6 matching bases. The CDR3 spans 15 residues. Germline CDR1 reads WNHNN; CDR2 reads SYGVQD (reference sequence). V was trimmed by 5 bases and J by 8 bases, leaving 20 bases between them.

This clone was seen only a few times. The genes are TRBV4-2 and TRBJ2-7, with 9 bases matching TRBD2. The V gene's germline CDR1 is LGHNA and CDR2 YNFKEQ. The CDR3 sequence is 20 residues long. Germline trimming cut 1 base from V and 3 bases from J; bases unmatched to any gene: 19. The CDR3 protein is CASSQGVRLAALRGFYEQYF. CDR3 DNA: TGTGCCAGCAGCCAAGGGGTGAGACTAGCGGCCCTAAGAGGTTTCTACGAGCAGTACTTC.

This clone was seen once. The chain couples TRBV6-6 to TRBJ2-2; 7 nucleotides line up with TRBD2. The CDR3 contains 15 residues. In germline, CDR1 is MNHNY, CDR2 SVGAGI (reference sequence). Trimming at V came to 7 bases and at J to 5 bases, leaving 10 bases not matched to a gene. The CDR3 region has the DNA TGTGCCAGCACCTACGGGGGGACTGAAACCGGGGAGCTGTTTTTT. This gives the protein CASTYGGTETGELFF.

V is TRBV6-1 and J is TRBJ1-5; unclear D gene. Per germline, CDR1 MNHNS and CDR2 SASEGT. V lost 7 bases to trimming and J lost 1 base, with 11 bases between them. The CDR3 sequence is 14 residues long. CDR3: CASKLSGSNQPQHF. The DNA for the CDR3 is TGTGCCAGCAAACTAAGTGGGAGCAATCAGCCCCAGCATTTT.

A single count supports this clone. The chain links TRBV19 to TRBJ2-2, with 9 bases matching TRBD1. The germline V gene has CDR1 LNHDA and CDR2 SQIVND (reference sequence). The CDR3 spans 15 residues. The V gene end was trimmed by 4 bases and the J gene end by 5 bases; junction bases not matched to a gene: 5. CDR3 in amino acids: CASSKTGGNTGELFF. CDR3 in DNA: TGTGCCAGTAGTAAGACAGGGGGAAATACCGGGGAGCTGTTTTTT.

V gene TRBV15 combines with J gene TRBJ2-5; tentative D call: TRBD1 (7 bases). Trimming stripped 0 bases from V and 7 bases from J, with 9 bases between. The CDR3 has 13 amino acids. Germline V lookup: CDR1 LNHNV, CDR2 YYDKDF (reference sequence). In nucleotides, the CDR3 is TGTGCCACCAGCAGAGATCAGGGGGGGACCCAGTACTTC. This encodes CATSRDQGGTQYF.

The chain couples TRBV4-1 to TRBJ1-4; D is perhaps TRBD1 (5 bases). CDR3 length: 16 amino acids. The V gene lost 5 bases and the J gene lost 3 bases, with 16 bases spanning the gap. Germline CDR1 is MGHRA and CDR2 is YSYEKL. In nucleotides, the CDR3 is TGCGCCAGCAGCTTTCAGTGGGGAGGGGCTAATGAAAAACTGTTTTTT. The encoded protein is CASSFQWGGANEKLFF.

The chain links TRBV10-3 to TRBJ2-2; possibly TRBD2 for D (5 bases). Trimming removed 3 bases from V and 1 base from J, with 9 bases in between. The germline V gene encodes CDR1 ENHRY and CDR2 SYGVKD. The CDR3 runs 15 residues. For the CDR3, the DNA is TGTGCCATCAGTGATGAGACTAAGAACACCGGGGAGCTGTTTTTT. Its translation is CAISDETKNTGELFF.

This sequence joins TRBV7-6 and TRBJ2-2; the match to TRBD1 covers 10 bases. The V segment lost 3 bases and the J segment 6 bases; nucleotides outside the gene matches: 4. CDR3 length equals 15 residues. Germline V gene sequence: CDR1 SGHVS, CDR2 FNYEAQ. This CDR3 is CASSLTGGSSGELFF. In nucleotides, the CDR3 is TGTGCCAGCAGCTTGACAGGGGGCAGCTCCGGGGAGCTGTTTTTT.

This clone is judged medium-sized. CDR3 sequence reads: CASSAAGRERDEQFF. In DNA form, the CDR3 reads TGTGCCAGCTCTGCCGCGGGGCGGGAACGGGATGAGCAGTTCTTC. The chain links TRBV18 to TRBJ2-1; tentative D call: TRBD2 (6 bases). The germline CDR1 and CDR2 sequences are KGHSH and LQKENI. The CDR3 is 15 amino acids. V shed 6 bases and J shed 8 bases, with 20 bases lying between them.

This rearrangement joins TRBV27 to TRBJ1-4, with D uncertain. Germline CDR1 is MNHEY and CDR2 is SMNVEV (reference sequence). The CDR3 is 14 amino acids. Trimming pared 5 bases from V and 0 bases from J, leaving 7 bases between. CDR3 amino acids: CASSPLATNEKLFF. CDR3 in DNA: TGTGCCAGCAGTCCCCTTGCAACTAATGAAAAACTGTTTTTT. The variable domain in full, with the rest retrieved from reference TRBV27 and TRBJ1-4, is EAQVTQNPRYLITVTGKKLTVTCSQNMNHEYMSWYRQDPGLGLRQIYYSMNVEVTDKGDVPEGYKVSRKEKRNFPLILESPSPNQTSLYFCASSPLATNEKLFFGSGTQLSVL.

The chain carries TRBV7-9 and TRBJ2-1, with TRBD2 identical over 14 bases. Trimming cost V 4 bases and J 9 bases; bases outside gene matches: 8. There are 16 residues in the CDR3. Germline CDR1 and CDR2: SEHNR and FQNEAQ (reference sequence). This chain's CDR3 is CASSSRLAGGRVEQFF. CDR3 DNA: TGTGCCAGCAGCTCAAGACTAGCGGGGGGGCGGGTTGAGCAGTTCTTC.

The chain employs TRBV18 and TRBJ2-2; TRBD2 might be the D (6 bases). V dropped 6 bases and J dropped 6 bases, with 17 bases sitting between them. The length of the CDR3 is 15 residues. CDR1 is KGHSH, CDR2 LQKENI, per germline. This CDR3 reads CASSPGLPGSGELFF. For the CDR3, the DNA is TGTGCCAGCTCTCCGGGACTCCCCGGATCCGGGGAGCTGTTTTTT.